These T cell receptor beta chains were read from a single sample in a study of blood T cell repertoires in COVID-19. The table came from immunoSEQ multiplex PCR; TCRdb's copy has only in-frame clones and leaves some out. Counted here are under 300,000 clones, about 88% occurring once; the ten biggest clones make up 3%. The specimen sequenced was PBMCs or T cells enriched from blood (not recorded which). The receptor set was obtained from a woman in her forties or fifties who had recovered from COVID-19. CDR3s include the opening cysteine and the closing phenylalanine or tryptophan. D genes are given only for firm matches. The listing skips clone size in some rows; elsewhere it reads once, few, many or a size class.

>NA|TRBV28|TRBJ2-5|once
CASSFRTAQETQYF
TGTGCCAGCAGTTTCAGGACAGCCCAAGAGACCCAGTACTTC
>NA|TRBV27|TRBJ2-1|NA
CASSFSRGSSYNEQFF
TGTGCCAGCAGTTTCTCGCGGGGAAGCTCCTACAATGAGCAGTTCTTC
>NA|TRBV15|TRBJ1-1|NA
CATSRADTPNTEAFF
TGTGCCACCAGCAGAGCTGACACCCCGAACACTGAAGCTTTCTTT
>NA|TRBV6-5|TRBJ2-7|NA
CASTDTGENSYEQYF
TGTGCCAGCACCGACACCGGGGAGAACTCCTACGAGCAGTACTTC
>NA|TRBV4-1|TRBJ2-7|NA
CASSQDPGLNYEQYF
TGCGCCAGCAGCCAAGATCCGGGTCTAAACTACGAGCAGTACTTC
>TRBD1|TRBV10-3|TRBJ1-5|NA
CAIRDREDNQPQHF
TGTGCCATCAGGGACAGGGAGGACAATCAGCCCCAGCATTTT
>NA|TRBV2|TRBJ1-4|NA
CASSEAGAVGEKLFF
TGTGCCAGCAGTGAAGCGGGCGCCGTTGGCGAAAAACTGTTTTTT
>TRBD1|TRBV11-2|TRBJ1-2|NA
CASSLPDRAYGYTF
TGTGCCAGCAGCTTACCGGACAGGGCCTATGGCTACACCTTC
>NA|TRBV18|TRBJ2-2|NA
CASSLRQGGNTGELFF
TGTGCCAGCTCACTCCGGCAGGGGGGAAACACCGGGGAGCTGTTTTTT
>TRBD2|TRBV4-2|TRBJ2-2|few
CASSQDRSGTAGELFF
TGTGCCAGCAGCCAAGATCGGAGCGGGACGGCCGGGGAGCTGTTTTTT
>NA|TRBV19|TRBJ2-2|NA
CASSKTSTGELFF
TGTGCCAGTAGTAAGACTAGCACCGGGGAGCTGTTTTTT
>TRBD2|TRBV15|TRBJ2-5|once
CATSRSGGQQETQYF
TGTGCCACCAGCAGGTCGGGAGGGCAACAAGAGACCCAGTACTTC
>NA|TRBV29-1|TRBJ1-2|NA
CSVEDQWTAVGGYTF
TGCAGCGTTGAAGATCAGTGGACAGCAGTAGGGGGCTACACCTTC
>NA|TRBV2|TRBJ1-5|NA
CASSGSQAHNQPQHF
TGTGCCAGCAGTGGGTCCCAGGCCCACAATCAGCCCCAGCATTTT
>NA|TRBV6-1|TRBJ1-3|NA
CASSEDGRSGNTIYF
TGTGCCAGCAGTGAAGACGGGAGATCTGGAAACACCATATATTTT
>TRBD2|TRBV4-3|TRBJ2-7|NA
CASSQDLGGSSYEQYF
TGCGCCAGCAGCCAAGATTTAGGCGGGAGCTCCTACGAGCAGTACTTC
>NA|TRBV5-6|TRBJ1-3|NA
CASSFMSSGNTIYF
TGTGCCAGCAGCTTCATGAGCTCTGGAAACACCATATATTTT
>NA|TRBV6-6|TRBJ1-1|NA
CASSFDNLGTEAFF
TGTGCCAGCAGCTTCGACAACCTTGGGACTGAAGCTTTCTTT
>NA|TRBV27|TRBJ1-6|NA
CASSLMRDYNSPLHF
TGTGCCAGCAGTTTGATGAGGGACTATAATTCACCCCTCCACTTT
>TRBD2|TRBV11-3|TRBJ2-3|NA
CASSFGTSGTTDTQYF
TGTGCCAGCAGCTTTGGGACTAGCGGGACGACAGATACGCAGTATTTT
>NA|TRBV14|TRBJ2-3|NA
CASSQDVASTDTQYF
TGTGCCAGCAGCCAAGATGTGGCCAGCACAGATACGCAGTATTTT
>TRBD2|TRBV4-2|TRBJ2-7|NA
CASSQAAGPTYEQYF
TGTGCCAGCAGCCAAGCAGCGGGACCCACCTACGAGCAGTACTTC
>TRBD2|TRBV30|TRBJ2-1|NA
CAWSSGIVFQREAYNEQFF
TGTGCCTGGAGCTCCGGGATCGTCTTCCAGCGGGAGGCTTACAATGAGCAGTTCTTC
>TRBD2|TRBV5-1|TRBJ2-2|NA
CASETSGSHGTGELFF
TGCGCCAGTGAAACTAGCGGGAGTCATGGCACCGGGGAGCTGTTTTTT
>NA|TRBV18|TRBJ2-2|NA
CASSSPGQGFLTGELFF
TGTGCCAGCTCGTCCCCGGGGCAGGGGTTCCTCACCGGGGAGCTGTTTTTT
>TRBD1|TRBV28|TRBJ2-5|NA
CASSSAGTGQETQYF
TGTGCCAGCAGTTCAGCCGGGACAGGACAAGAGACCCAGTACTTC
>TRBD1|TRBV5-1|TRBJ1-4|few
CASSPGQGAFGEKLFF
TGCGCCAGCAGCCCTGGACAGGGGGCTTTTGGTGAAAAACTGTTTTTT
>NA|TRBV6-5|TRBJ1-5|NA
CASSYDSMNQPQHF
TGTGCCAGCAGTTACGACAGTATGAATCAGCCCCAGCATTTT